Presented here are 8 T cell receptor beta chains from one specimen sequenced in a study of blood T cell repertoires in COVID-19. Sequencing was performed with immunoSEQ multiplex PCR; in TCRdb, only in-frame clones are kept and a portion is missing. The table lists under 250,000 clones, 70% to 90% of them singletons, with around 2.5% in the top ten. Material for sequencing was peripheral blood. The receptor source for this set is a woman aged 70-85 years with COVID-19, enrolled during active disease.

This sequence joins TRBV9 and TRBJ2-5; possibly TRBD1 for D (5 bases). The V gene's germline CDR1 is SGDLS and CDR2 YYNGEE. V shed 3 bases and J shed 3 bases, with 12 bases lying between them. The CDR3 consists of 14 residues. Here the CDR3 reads CASSEPGREETQYF. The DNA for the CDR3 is TGTGCCAGCAGCGAACCCGGCAGGGAAGAGACCCAGTACTTC.

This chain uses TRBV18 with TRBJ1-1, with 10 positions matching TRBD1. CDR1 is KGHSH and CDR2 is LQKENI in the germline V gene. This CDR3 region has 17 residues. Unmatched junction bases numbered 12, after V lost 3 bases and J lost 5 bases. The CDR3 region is CASSPRDRGWQWTEAFF. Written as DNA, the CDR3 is TGTGCCAGCTCACCCCGGGACAGGGGATGGCAGTGGACTGAAGCTTTCTTT.

Here the CDR3 reads CASSPLQVNTEAFF. For the CDR3, the DNA is TGTGCCAGCTCACCCCTTCAGGTGAACACTGAAGCTTTCTTT. This chain joins TRBV18 and TRBJ1-1; D not certain. This CDR3 spans 14 amino acids. Trimming stripped 3 bases from V and 0 bases from J, with 8 bases between. Germline loops: CDR1 KGHSH, CDR2 LQKENI.

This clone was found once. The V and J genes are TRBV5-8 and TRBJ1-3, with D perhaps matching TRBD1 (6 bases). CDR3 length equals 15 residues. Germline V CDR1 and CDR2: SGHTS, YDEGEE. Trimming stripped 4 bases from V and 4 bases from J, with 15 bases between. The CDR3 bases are TGTGCCAGCAGCCGGGGACATTTCGAAGGAAACACCATATATTTT. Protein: CASSRGHFEGNTIYF.

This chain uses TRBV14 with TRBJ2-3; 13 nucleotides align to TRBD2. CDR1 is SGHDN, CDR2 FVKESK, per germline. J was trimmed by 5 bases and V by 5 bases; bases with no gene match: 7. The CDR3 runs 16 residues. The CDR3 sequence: CASSVRLAGGGDTQYF. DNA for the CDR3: TGTGCCAGCAGCGTCCGACTAGCGGGAGGAGGAGATACGCAGTATTTT.

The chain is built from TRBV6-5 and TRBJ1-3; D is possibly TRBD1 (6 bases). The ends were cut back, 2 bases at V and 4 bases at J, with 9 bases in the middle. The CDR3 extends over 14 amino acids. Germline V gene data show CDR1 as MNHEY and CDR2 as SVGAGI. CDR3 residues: CASSYDRTGNTIYF. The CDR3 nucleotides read TGTGCCAGCAGTTACGACAGGACGGGAAACACCATATATTTT.

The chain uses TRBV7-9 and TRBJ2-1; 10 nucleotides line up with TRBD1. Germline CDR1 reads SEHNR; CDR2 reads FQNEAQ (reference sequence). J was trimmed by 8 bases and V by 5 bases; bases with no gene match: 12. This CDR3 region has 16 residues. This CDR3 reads CASSTRQGAKVHEQFF. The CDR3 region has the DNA TGTGCCAGCAGCACCCGACAGGGGGCGAAGGTGCATGAGCAGTTCTTC.

CDR3 sequence: CASSSDGIGPQHF. The DNA for the CDR3 is TGTGCCAGCAGTTCCGACGGGATCGGGCCCCAGCATTTT. The chain employs TRBV6-5 and TRBJ1-5; no clear D gene. Germline assignment: CDR1 MNHEY and CDR2 SVGAGI. The CDR3 spans 13 residues. Deletions cut 4 bases from V and 9 bases from J, with 13 bases between.